This TCR beta chain was sequenced in a study of long-term antiretroviral therapy in people with HIV. Trimming took 5 bases from V and 0 from J, leaving 7 bases between them. The CDR3 is 13 residues long. Germline V gives CDR1 SGHVS, CDR2 FNYEAQ. General observations from the study: Dominating the repertoire at all time points were the clones that expanded before ART.

Comments on this clone: Antigen specificity is unknown.

Sequencing used immunoSEQ v3.0 at survey level. TCRdb's copy holds only in-frame clones and misses some; the assay was immunoSEQ multiplex PCR. The data show fewer than 20,000 clones, over 75% seen once. This receptor was obtained from a middle-aged woman with HIV. The material was unsorted PBMCs, obtained at the start of antiretroviral therapy, before treatment. The rearrangement joins TRBV7-6 to TRBJ1-1; D unclear. CDR3 region: CASSLQMNTEAFF. CDR3 DNA: TGTGCCAGCAGCCTACAGATGAACACTGAAGCTTTCTTT.